The T cell receptor beta chain described here comes from a study of identical twins. Study-wide points: Some out-of-frame alpha sequences were shared by twins, and these showed excess low generation probability.

This clonotype was observed at least ten times. Its antigen is as yet unknown. Template switching added a universal primer site; cDNA carried unique molecular identifiers. TCRdb called the 5' RACE reads again in MiXCR, with one record for every CDR3 protein. The sample carries 500,000 to 650,000 distinct CDR3 sequences, about 7.1% recorded once. Trimming took off 3 bases at V and 2 bases at J, with 14 bases between the two ends. This CDR3 is built from 16 residues. The same sample was also used in a study of yellow fever vaccine responses in identical twins.

This receptor was obtained from a young woman in good health. This sequence joins TRBV12-3 or TRBV12-4 and TRBJ1-5; TRBD1 is a possible D gene (5 bases). The specimen was PBMCs. CDR3 sequence (DNA): TGTGCCAGCAGTTTTACAGGCTCGGCGGGCAATCAGCCCCAGCATTTT. Its protein product is CASSFTGSAGNQPQHF.